The text below deals with one T cell receptor beta chain. What it binds is unknown. Oncomine TCR Beta short-read sequencing was applied to DNA from cultured CD4+ T cells. Cultured CD4+ T cells yielded the extracted genomic DNA. Each CDR3 protein is one row after TCRdb ran MiXCR on the PCR reads. Altogether 23,000 or so distinct CDR3 sequences are present, around 70% being singletons, with the ten largest covering roughly 20%. These data come from a study of vaccination and CD4 T cells after COVID-19. Study-wide background: Treatment of control cultures consisted of a CEFX pool, an HIV-1 Nef pool, or no peptide.

Treatment indicated: roughly 11-day PBMC culture with coronavirus spike peptide pools or control peptides (ViraFEST assay). Via ViraFEST, peptide pools expanded antigen-specific T cells before TCR sequencing. Nucleocapsid antibodies negative before and after vaccination showed an absence of prior SARS-CoV-2 infection in the healthy vaccine recipients. The CDR3 contains 14 residues. Germline V CDR1 and CDR2: SEHNR, FQNEAQ (reference sequence). Trimming cost V 5 bases and J 4 bases, with 13 bases left between them. The genes are TRBV7-9 and TRBJ2-3; possible D gene TRBD1, 5 bases. Sequences were derived from CD4+ T cells from blood, cultured in vitro, sampled after SARS-CoV-2 vaccination. The clonotype originates from a human donor who received a COVID-19 vaccine. CDR3 coding DNA: TGTGCCAGCAGCAGACACCAGGGCCCAGATACGCAGTATTTT. It encodes CASSRHQGPDTQYF.